Shown below are 21 T cell receptor beta chains from a single sample sequenced in a study of blood T cell repertoires in COVID-19. Clones were read by immunoSEQ multiplex PCR, and TCRdb kept only the in-frame ones, dropping some. The profile shows approximately 98,000 clones, 65% to 85% of them singletons. Sequencing input: peripheral blood. The source is a woman older than 75 with acute or convalescent COVID-19.

J is TRBJ1-4 and V is TRBV2, with D possibly being TRBD1 (5 bases). Per germline, CDR1 SNHLY and CDR2 FYNNEI. The CDR3 covers 16 residues. Trimming took 1 base from V and 2 from J, leaving 11 bases between them. The CDR3 sequence is CASSEVQGRTNEKLFF. CDR3 in DNA: TGTGCCAGCAGTGAAGTTCAGGGTAGGACTAATGAAAAACTGTTTTTT.

This clone appeared once. The chain is built from TRBV19 and TRBJ1-2; D perhaps matches TRBD1 (6 bases). The CDR3 spans 13 residues. Germline loops: CDR1 LNHDA, CDR2 SQIVND (reference sequence). Trimming stripped 10 bases from V and 6 bases from J, with 18 bases between. The CDR3 DNA sequence: TGTGCCACCGAACACAGGGCACGCGATGGCTACACCTTC. Encoded protein: CATEHRARDGYTF.

This chain uses TRBV28 with TRBJ1-4, with D uncertain. Germline CDR1 is MDHEN and CDR2 is SYDVKM. V gave up 1 base and J gave up 8 bases, with 11 bases separating them. The CDR3 extends over 14 amino acids. The CDR3 DNA sequence: TGTGCCAGCAGTTTATCTAGATTTCGGGAAAAACTGTTTTTT. Translation: CASSLSRFREKLFF.

The chain has TRBV12-5 and TRBJ2-5, with D maybe TRBD2 (6 bases). The CDR3 has 13 residues. Trimming shortened V by 2 bases and J by 7 bases, and 11 bases separated the two germline ends. CDR1 is LGHNT, CDR2 FRNRAP, per germline. CDR3 sequence reads: CASGLYGGGTQYF. The CDR3 DNA reads as TGTGCTAGTGGTTTGTACGGGGGAGGGACCCAGTACTTC.

This sequence joins TRBV4-2 and TRBJ2-3, with 7 bases that match TRBD2. Germline V gene sequence: CDR1 LGHNA, CDR2 YNFKEQ. V trimming: 0 bases; J trimming: 1 base; junction bases outside the gene matches: 1. The CDR3 has 15 residues. CDR3 protein: CASSQEAGGTDTQYF. The CDR3 region has the DNA TGTGCCAGCAGCCAAGAGGCGGGGGGCACAGATACGCAGTATTTT.

The chain employs TRBV4-2 and TRBJ2-2; D remains ambiguous. The CDR3 is 15 amino acids. The germline V and J ends were trimmed by 0 bases and 5 bases, with 10 bases remaining between them. Germline assignment: CDR1 LGHNA and CDR2 YNFKEQ. Here the CDR3 reads CASSQDPYGTGELFF. As DNA, the CDR3 is TGTGCCAGCAGCCAAGATCCGTACGGGACCGGGGAGCTGTTTTTT.

This sequence joins TRBV18 and TRBJ2-7, with 10 bases lining up with TRBD1. Germline V gene data show CDR1 as KGHSH and CDR2 as LQKENI. With V trimmed by 5 bases and J by 2 bases, 3 bases remained unmatched. This CDR3 region has 14 residues. The CDR3 region is CASSSGTGAYEQYF. The CDR3 DNA sequence: TGTGCCAGCTCATCCGGGACAGGGGCCTACGAGCAGTACTTC. Using reference TRBV18 and TRBJ2-7 for the parts outside the CDR3, the full variable domain is NAGVMQNPRHLVRRRGQEARLRCSPMKGHSHVYWYRQLPEEGLKFMVYLQKENIIDESGMPKERFSAEFPKEGPSILRIQQVVRGDSAAYFCASSSGTGAYEQYFGPGTRLTVT.

This clone was observed a few times. The V and J genes are TRBV3-1 (or the pseudogene TRBV3-2) and TRBJ1-2; D is ambiguous. This CDR3 contains 12 residues. CDR1 is LGHDT, CDR2 YNNKEL, per germline (reference sequence). The ends were cut back, 1 base at V and 5 bases at J, with 5 bases in the middle. Here the CDR3 reads CASSQGRYGYTF. The CDR3 region has the DNA TGTGCCAGCAGCCAAGGGAGGTATGGCTACACCTTC.

V usage is TRBV28 and J usage is TRBJ1-2, with D uncertain. This CDR3 region has 12 residues. CDR1 and CDR2 (germline): MDHEN, SYDVKM. Trimming stripped 6 bases from V and 5 bases from J, with 10 bases between. The chain's CDR3 is CASSIADYGYTF. CDR3 nucleotides: TGTGCCAGCAGCATAGCTGATTATGGCTACACCTTC.

V and J are TRBV5-5 and TRBJ1-5, with TRBD1 identical over 10 bases. V was clipped by 2 bases and J by 2 bases; unmatched bases: 4. This CDR3 has 16 amino acids. CDR1 and CDR2 from the germline V gene are SGHKS and YYEKEE (reference sequence). Written as DNA, the CDR3 is TGTGCCAGCAGCTTAGGGGACAGGGGTGGCAATCAGCCCCAGCATTTT. Translating gives CASSLGDRGGNQPQHF.

The sample holds a few counts of this clone. V gene TRBV7-2 combines with J gene TRBJ1-3, with D hard to call. V was clipped by 1 base and J by 4 bases, with 8 bases between them. CDR3 length equals 14 residues. CDR1 SGHTA and CDR2 FQGNSA come from the germline V gene. In DNA form, the CDR3 reads TGTGCCAGCAGCTTAGGGCGCGGGGGAAACACCATATATTTT. Its protein is CASSLGRGGNTIYF. Filled out from reference TRBV7-2 and TRBJ1-3, the complete variable domain reads GAGVSQSPSNKVTEKGKDVELRCDPISGHTALYWYRQSLGQGLEFLIYFQGNSAPDKSGLPSDRFSAERTGGSVSTLTIQRTQQEDSAVYLCASSLGRGGNTIYFGEGSWLTVV.

V is TRBV12-3 or TRBV12-4 and J is TRBJ2-5; 8 positions agree with TRBD1. V dropped 5 bases and J dropped 5; count of bases not matched to a gene: 4. The CDR3 sequence is 13 residues long. The CDR3: CASSPQGEETQYF. CDR3 DNA sequence: TGTGCCAGCAGTCCACAGGGGGAGGAGACCCAGTACTTC.

The V call is TRBV2, the J call TRBJ2-1; 11 bases are shared with TRBD2. Per germline, CDR1 SNHLY and CDR2 FYNNEI. CDR3 length equals 14 residues. The V segment lost 10 bases and the J segment 6 bases; nucleotides outside the gene matches: 8. The CDR3 region is CATANLAGGNEQFF. For the CDR3, the DNA is TGTGCCACCGCAAATCTAGCGGGGGGCAATGAGCAGTTCTTC. The full variable domain, in which reference TRBV2 and TRBJ2-1 provide the parts outside the CDR3, is EPEVTQTPSHQVTQMGQEVILRCVPISNHLYFYWYRQILGQKVEFLVSFYNNEISEKSEIFDDQFSVERPDGSNFTLKIRSTKLEDSAMYFCATANLAGGNEQFFGPGTRLTVL.

This clone was observed once. V usage is TRBV9 and J usage is TRBJ1-3; the D gene is possibly TRBD1 (6 bases). V lost 3 bases and J lost 6, with 13 bases in between. Germline CDR1 SGDLS, CDR2 YYNGEE. The CDR3 totals 14 residues. The CDR3 nucleotides read TGTGCCAGCAGCGCCCGACAGGTCACAAACACCATATATTTT. This encodes CASSARQVTNTIYF.

The J gene is TRBJ1-6, the V gene TRBV6-5, with TRBD1 as a possible D gene (6 bases). The CDR3 length is 13 residues. The V gene lost 10 bases and the J gene lost 5 bases, with 12 bases spanning the gap. CDR1 is MNHEY, CDR2 SVGAGI, per germline. The CDR3 nucleotides are TGTGCCACCGGGACATTGCATAATTCACCCCTCCACTTT. Encoded protein: CATGTLHNSPLHF.

The chain combines TRBV6-6 with TRBJ2-7, with 7 bases matching TRBD1. CDR1 MNHNY and CDR2 SVGAGI come from the germline V gene (reference sequence). V was pared by 0 bases and J by 4 bases, with 6 bases of the junction left unmatched. The CDR3 loop spans 15 amino acids. The CDR3 region is CASSYSSTGEYEQYV. DNA of the CDR3: TGTGCCAGCAGTTACTCCTCTACAGGGGAGTACGAGCAGTACGTC.

The chain links TRBV6-2 or TRBV6-3 to TRBJ1-2; D uncertain. The germline V gene has CDR1 MNHEY and CDR2 SVGEGT. V was pared by 4 bases and J by 4 bases, with 10 bases between. This CDR3 has 13 amino acids. This CDR3 reads CASSLRTAYGYTF. The CDR3 DNA follows: TGTGCCAGCAGTTTGCGGACTGCCTATGGCTACACCTTC.

The V gene is TRBV11-2, the J gene TRBJ2-1; the match to TRBD1 covers 12 bases. In germline, CDR1 is SGHAT, CDR2 FQNNGV. This CDR3 is 15 amino acids long. The V and J ends lost 5 bases and 8 bases, in that order; junction bases with no gene match: 7. The CDR3 DNA follows: TGTGCCAGCAGCCCCGGGACAGGGGGCTGGGATGAGCAGTTCTTC. It translates to CASSPGTGGWDEQFF.

In this sample, this clone turned up a few times. The CDR3: CASSRRGLLYNEQFF. In nucleotides, the CDR3 is TGTGCCAGCAGCCGCAGGGGGCTTCTATACAATGAGCAGTTCTTC. The chain employs TRBV5-6 and TRBJ2-1; 8 nucleotides match TRBD1. The CDR3 sequence is 15 residues long. The germline gives CDR1 SGHDT, CDR2 YYEEEE. Unmatched junction bases numbered 7, after V lost 4 bases and J lost 4 bases.

The CDR3 region has the DNA TGCAGCGTTGGGCCCCCGGGGGCCTACAATGAGCAGTTCTTC. It specifies CSVGPPGAYNEQFF. The chain employs TRBV29-1 and TRBJ2-1; possibly TRBD2 for D (6 bases). The V and J ends lost 4 bases and 2 bases respectively, with 12 bases between them. The CDR3 loop spans 14 amino acids. Germline V gene lookup returns CDR1 SQVTM and CDR2 ANQGSEA.

This chain joins TRBV10-3 and TRBJ1-4; D not certain. This CDR3 is built from 11 residues. Trimming left V 10 bases short and J 4 bases short, with 7 bases between. Per germline, CDR1 ENHRY and CDR2 SYGVKD. The CDR3 sequence: CATRDNEKLFF. For the CDR3, the DNA is TGTGCCACAAGAGATAATGAAAAACTGTTTTTT.